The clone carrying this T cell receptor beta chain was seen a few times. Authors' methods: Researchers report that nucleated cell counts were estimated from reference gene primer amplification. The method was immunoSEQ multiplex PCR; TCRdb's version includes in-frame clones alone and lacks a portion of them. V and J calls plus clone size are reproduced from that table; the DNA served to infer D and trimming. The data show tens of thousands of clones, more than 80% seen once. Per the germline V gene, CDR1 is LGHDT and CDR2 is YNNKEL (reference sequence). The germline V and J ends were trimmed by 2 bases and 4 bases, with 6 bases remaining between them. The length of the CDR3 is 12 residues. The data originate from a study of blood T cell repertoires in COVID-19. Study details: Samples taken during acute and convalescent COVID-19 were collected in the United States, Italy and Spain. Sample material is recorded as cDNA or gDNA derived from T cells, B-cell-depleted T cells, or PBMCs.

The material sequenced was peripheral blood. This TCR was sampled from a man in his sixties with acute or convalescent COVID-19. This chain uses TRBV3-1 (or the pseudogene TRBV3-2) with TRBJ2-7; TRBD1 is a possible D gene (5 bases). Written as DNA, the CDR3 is TGTGCCAGCAGCCAAAGGGGTTACGAGCAGTACTTC. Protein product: CASSQRGYEQYF.